This TCR beta chain was documented in a study of cytomegalovirus exposure and HLA in healthy donors. Whole-study results and caveats: Sequencing artifact likely explains a cluster of highly shared sequence variants. The investigators catalogued 150 or so TCR beta chains as cytomegalovirus-associated.

This clone was seen a handful of times. What it binds is not known. The CDR3 runs to 14 residues. CDR1 is LNHDA, CDR2 SQIVND, per germline (reference sequence). The V gene end was trimmed by 2 bases and the J gene end by 2 bases; junction bases not matched to a gene: 1. The PCR had 60 Vbeta and 13 Jbeta primers. Method: immunoSEQ multiplex PCR; TCRdb's copy keeps in-frame clones and lacks some. The profile covers 35,000 to 45,000 clones, with approximately 74% appearing a single time and 5% to 8% taken by the ten largest. The sequence came from a man younger than 40 in good health and CMV-seronegative. The chain has TRBV19 and TRBJ2-7; 9 positions agree with TRBD2. Source material: PBMCs. CDR3 residues: CASSILAGPYEQYF. CDR3 sequence (DNA): TGTGCCAGTAGTATACTAGCGGGGCCCTACGAGCAGTACTTC. The whole variable domain, remainder taken from reference TRBV19 and TRBJ2-7, is DGGITQSPKYLFRKEGQNVTLSCEQNLNHDAMYWYRQDPGQGLRLIYYSQIVNDFQKGDIAEGYSVSREKKESFPLTVTSAQKNPTAFYLCASSILAGPYEQYFGPGTRLTVT.